This T cell receptor (beta chain) was found in a study of blood T cell repertoires in COVID-19. Study summary: PBMCs, B-cell-depleted T cells, or T cells provided the cDNA or gDNA that made up the material.

Using immunoSEQ multiplex PCR, the repertoire was profiled, and TCRdb retains in-frame clones only, with some absent. The sample contains 180,000 or so clones, about 84% of which appear only once. Patients of the Seattle cohort, enrolled during active infection, were followed longitudinally. The sequence came from a person between 65 and 79 years old with COVID-19, enrolled during active disease. The specimen sequenced was peripheral blood.

The CDR3 spells CASSGVQANQPQHF. CDR3 DNA: TGTGCCAGCAGTGGTGTACAGGCCAATCAGCCCCAGCATTTT. The chain employs TRBV2 and TRBJ1-5; D might be TRBD1 (5 bases). Trimming removed 4 bases from V and 3 bases from J, with 10 bases in between. The CDR3 consists of 14 residues. Germline CDR1 reads SNHLY; CDR2 reads FYNNEI.